This TCR beta chain was recorded in a study of T cell repertoires in cytomegalovirus infection. At the level of the study: Indications of both CMV infection and matching HLA type were provided by public TCR beta signatures.

V lost 7 bases and J lost 3, with 15 bases in between. The CDR3 is 14 amino acids. Via MiXCR, TCRdb re-called the reads, giving one row per CDR3 protein. The sample includes about 600,000 distinct CDR3 sequences, more than 20% of them seen just once. This receptor was obtained from a human donor in good health (CMV status not recorded). Some clones in this sample may be carry-over from other donors' samples. V is TRBV12-3 or TRBV12-4 and J is TRBJ1-1, with D perhaps TRBD1 (5 bases). Source material: CD8+ T cells from PBMCs. In DNA, the CDR3 is TGTGCCAGCAACTTGGAGGGGTTGTACACTGAAGCTTTCTTT. As protein: CASNLEGLYTEAFF.